These 24 T cell receptor beta chains were all obtained from the same sample, sequenced in a study of cytomegalovirus exposure and HLA in healthy donors. Primers for the PCR totalled 60 Vbeta and 13 Jbeta. Some clones are missing from TCRdb's copy, which holds only in-frame ones; the method was immunoSEQ multiplex PCR. In the table there are about 160,000 clones, 60% to 70% of which are singletons. Sequenced input: PBMCs. All receptors derive from a woman in her sixties or seventies in good health and CMV-seropositive.

This chain links TRBV5-1 with TRBJ2-5, with a possible D match to TRBD2 (5 bases). Germline CDR1 is SGHRS and CDR2 is YFSETQ. The CDR3 sequence is 14 residues long. V was shortened by 0 bases and J by 5 bases, with 11 bases between the two germline ends. CDR3 loop: CASSLDPGKETQYF. Here the CDR3 DNA reads TGCGCCAGCAGCTTGGATCCGGGGAAGGAGACCCAGTACTTC.

CDR3 protein: CASSPGGTSGANTGELFF. The CDR3 region has the DNA TGCGCCAGCAGCCCTGGCGGGACTAGCGGGGCGAACACCGGGGAGCTGTTTTTT. This rearrangement joins TRBV5-1 to TRBJ2-2; 13 bases line up with TRBD2. CDR1 and CDR2 from the germline V gene are SGHRS and YFSETQ. The length of the CDR3 is 18 residues. Losses at the gene ends were 4 bases for V and 0 bases for J; bases not matched to a gene: 6.

The genes are TRBV7-2 and TRBJ2-2; weak D call: TRBD2 (6 bases). CDR3 size: 14 residues. Trimming stripped 5 bases from V and 4 bases from J, with 11 bases between. Germline loops: CDR1 SGHTA, CDR2 FQGNSA. The CDR3 protein is CASSRDWSTGELFF. As DNA, the CDR3 is TGTGCCAGCAGCAGGGACTGGAGCACCGGGGAGCTGTTTTTT.

The table lists this clone with a count of one. The chain carries TRBV7-2 and TRBJ1-2; D perhaps matches TRBD1 (6 bases). V was trimmed by 5 bases and J by 7 bases, leaving 11 bases between them. Germline assignment: CDR1 SGHTA and CDR2 FQGNSA. This CDR3 spans 12 amino acids. The CDR3 reads CASSPNRVGYTF. In DNA, the CDR3 is TGTGCCAGCAGCCCAAACAGGGTTGGCTACACCTTC.

This clone was seen just once. The chain employs TRBV13 and TRBJ1-2; 9 nucleotides agree with TRBD1. Germline V gene sequence: CDR1 PRHDT, CDR2 FYEKMQ (reference sequence). This CDR3 region has 15 residues. V shed 4 bases, J shed 4 bases, and the junction held 7 bases outside the gene matches. CDR3 region: CASSSNRGLSYGYTF. DNA for the CDR3: TGTGCCAGCAGCTCGAACAGGGGGCTTAGCTATGGCTACACCTTC.

The chain has TRBV27 and TRBJ2-2; TRBD1 might be the D (6 bases). V was clipped by 6 bases and J by 0 bases, with 11 bases between them. The CDR3 runs 15 residues. Germline CDR1 MNHEY, CDR2 SMNVEV (reference sequence). CDR3 residues: CASSLTGANTGELFF. The CDR3 DNA follows: TGTGCCAGCAGCCTGACAGGAGCGAACACCGGGGAGCTGTTTTTT.

The rearrangement joins TRBV5-1 to TRBJ1-4, with 7 positions matching TRBD1. Germline loops: CDR1 SGHRS, CDR2 YFSETQ. Trimming removed 3 bases from V and 0 bases from J; junction bases left unmatched: 5. The CDR3 runs 16 residues. The CDR3 loop is CASSSGQSATNEKLFF. CDR3 nucleotide sequence: TGCGCCAGCAGCTCGGGACAGAGTGCAACTAATGAAAAACTGTTTTTT.

The V and J genes are TRBV4-1 and TRBJ2-7; 8 bases map to TRBD2. The J segment lost 5 bases and the V segment lost 1 base, leaving 10 bases of the junction unmatched. The CDR3 contains 16 residues. Germline loops: CDR1 MGHRA, CDR2 YSYEKL. CDR3 region: CASSQGYGGRWDEQYF. The DNA of the CDR3 is TGCGCCAGCAGCCAAGGGTATGGCGGGAGGTGGGACGAGCAGTACTTC.

The chain uses TRBV30 and TRBJ2-7; possibly TRBD2 for D (6 bases). The CDR3 runs to 15 residues. The germline CDR1 and CDR2 sequences are GTSNPN and SVGIG (reference sequence). The V end was cut by 2 bases, the J end by 3 bases, with 17 bases between. The CDR3 DNA reads as TGTGCCTGGAGTCTCCACGGAGGGGCCAGCTACGAGCAGTACTTC. Its translation is CAWSLHGGASYEQYF.

The chain uses TRBV27 and TRBJ1-6; TRBD1 matches 7 bases. The CDR3 is made up of 14 amino acids. V dropped 3 bases and J dropped 10; count of bases not matched to a gene: 6. Germline assignment: CDR1 MNHEY and CDR2 SMNVEV (reference sequence). The CDR3: CASSFPTGRSPLHF. CDR3 DNA sequence: TGTGCCAGCAGTTTTCCGACAGGGCGATCACCCCTCCACTTT.

The rearrangement uses TRBV18 and TRBJ1-2, with D possibly TRBD1 on 5 matching bases. V was shortened by 0 bases and J by 4 bases, with 12 bases between the two germline ends. The V gene's germline CDR1 is KGHSH and CDR2 LQKENI. This CDR3 region has 15 residues. The CDR3 DNA follows: TGTGCCAGCTCACCACCCGAAGGGGTAGCCTATGGCTACACCTTC. Translating gives CASSPPEGVAYGYTF.

This clone was seen a single time. The gene calls are TRBV14 and TRBJ2-2; 13 bases fit TRBD2. CDR1 and CDR2 from the germline V gene are SGHDN and FVKESK. With V trimmed by 7 bases and J by 3 bases, 14 bases remained unmatched. The CDR3 has 19 amino acids. CDR3 sequence: CASTLLLAGGCRDTGELFF. CDR3 DNA sequence: TGTGCCAGCACCCTACTACTAGCGGGAGGGTGTCGTGACACCGGGGAGCTGTTTTTT.

The J gene is TRBJ2-2, the V gene TRBV27, with 10 bases aligning to TRBD1. The CDR3 contains 18 residues. Germline-derived CDR1 and CDR2 are MNHEY and SMNVEV (reference sequence). V lost 5 bases to trimming and J lost 2 bases; unmatched junction nucleotides: 11. In nucleotides, the CDR3 is TGTGCCAGCAGTCCGCAACCCTGGACAGGGGGTAACACCGGGGAGCTGTTTTTT. Protein product: CASSPQPWTGGNTGELFF.

The CDR3 sequence: CAISEASTGGFDFACTGELFF. The CDR3 nucleotides are TGTGCCATCAGTGAGGCTTCGACAGGGGGCTTTGATTTCGCGTGCACCGGGGAGCTGTTTTTT. V gene TRBV10-3 combines with J gene TRBJ2-2; 10 positions agree with TRBD1. The CDR3 has 21 residues. From germline, CDR1 is ENHRY and CDR2 SYGVKD. The V and J ends lost 2 bases and 4 bases, in that order; junction bases with no gene match: 19.

The J gene is TRBJ1-5, the V gene TRBV6-5; weak D call: TRBD1 (6 bases). V lost 6 bases, J lost 1 base, and 10 bases lay in between. Germline CDR1 and CDR2: MNHEY and SVGAGI. The CDR3 extends over 14 amino acids. The CDR3 sequence: CASRDSLSNQPQHF. DNA for the CDR3: TGTGCCAGCAGGGACAGTTTAAGCAATCAGCCCCAGCATTTT.

The chain recombines TRBV4-3 with TRBJ1-4; the D gene is possibly TRBD1 (6 bases). With 3 bases removed from V and 8 bases from J, the gap between germline ends came to 13 bases. The germline gives CDR1 LGHNA, CDR2 YSLEER. The CDR3 sequence is 14 residues long. The CDR3, as DNA: TGCGCCAGCAGCCAGGCCGGGACACACGAAAAACTGTTTTTT. Protein sequence: CASSQAGTHEKLFF.

This clone was counted only a few times. The chain is built from TRBV7-3 and TRBJ2-1; D might be TRBD2 (6 bases). Per the germline V gene, CDR1 is SGHTA and CDR2 is FQGTGA. Trimming took off 5 bases at V and 3 bases at J, with 11 bases between the two ends. This CDR3 is 14 amino acids long. The CDR3, as DNA: TGTGCCAGCAGCCCCCAGGGACTCTACAATGAGCAGTTCTTC. It is translated as CASSPQGLYNEQFF.

This clone was detected a few times. The chain uses TRBV7-9 and TRBJ2-7, with 8 bases that match TRBD2. The CDR3 loop spans 14 amino acids. Germline V gives CDR1 SEHNR, CDR2 FQNEAQ (reference sequence). Germline trimming cut 3 bases from V and 6 bases from J; bases unmatched to any gene: 7. The CDR3 nucleotides are TGTGCCAGCAGCTTGGCGGGAGGAACTCTCGAGCAGTACTTC. Its protein product is CASSLAGGTLEQYF.

V is TRBV18 and J is TRBJ2-3; 8 nucleotides agree with TRBD1. Per germline, CDR1 KGHSH and CDR2 LQKENI. Trimming removed 1 base from V and 2 bases from J; junction bases left unmatched: 2. The CDR3 sequence is 15 residues long. The DNA for the CDR3 is TGTGCCAGCTCACCACGGACAGGGTCCACAGATACGCAGTATTTT. It codes for CASSPRTGSTDTQYF.

V usage is TRBV10-1 and J usage is TRBJ2-5, with 8 bases aligning to TRBD1. The tail of the sequence fits TRBJ2-7 better, so the J call may be wrong. The CDR3 is made up of 14 amino acids. CDR1 and CDR2 (germline): WNHNN, SYGVQD (reference sequence). For the CDR3, the DNA is TGCGCCATTACTTCCCGGACAGGGAGCGACGAGCAGTACTTC. It encodes CAITSRTGSDEQYF.

This rearrangement joins TRBV28 to TRBJ2-2; 9 bases map to TRBD2. CDR1 is MDHEN and CDR2 is SYDVKM in the germline V gene. After removal of 2 bases from V and 5 bases from J, the junction contained 6 bases not matched to a gene. The CDR3 is 16 residues long. The chain's CDR3 is CASSLGLAGRTGELFF. The CDR3 bases are TGTGCCAGCAGTTTAGGTCTAGCGGGGAGGACCGGGGAGCTGTTTTTT.

This clone was seen a handful of times. The chain joins TRBV28 to TRBJ1-4, with D hard to call. Germline CDR1 and CDR2: MDHEN and SYDVKM. This CDR3 contains 15 residues. V lost 5 bases, J lost 8 bases, and 18 bases lay in between. The CDR3 protein is CASSPPPGSGEKLFF. CDR3 sequence (DNA): TGTGCCAGCAGTCCTCCGCCGGGGTCCGGGGAAAAACTGTTTTTT.

The chain is built from TRBV2 and TRBJ2-5, with D possibly matching TRBD2 (5 bases). Germline values: CDR1 SNHLY, CDR2 FYNNEI. The V end was cut by 6 bases, the J end by 4 bases, with 15 bases between. This CDR3 comprises 14 residues. CDR3 protein: CASSPELAGETQYF. The CDR3 DNA follows: TGTGCCAGCAGCCCGGAGCTAGCAGGAGAGACCCAGTACTTC.

The chain uses TRBV5-1 and TRBJ1-5; D is unclear. The CDR3 totals 15 residues. Trimming took 4 bases from V and 0 from J, leaving 11 bases between them. In germline, CDR1 is SGHRS, CDR2 YFSETQ. The DNA of the CDR3 is TGCGCCAGCAGCCCGGAGGGATATAGCAATCAGCCCCAGCATTTT. This gives the protein CASSPEGYSNQPQHF. The variable domain in full, with the rest retrieved from reference TRBV5-1 and TRBJ1-5, is KAGVTQTPRYLIKTRGQQVTLSCSPISGHRSVSWYQQTPGQGLQFLFEYFSETQRNKGNFPGRFSGRQFSNSRSEMNVSTLELGDSALYLCASSPEGYSNQPQHFGDGTRLSIL.